Below, one T cell receptor beta chain is given with its context. Its target is not known. Sequenced by immunoSEQ multiplex PCR; TCRdb stores in-frame clones only, minus some. This table holds approximately 2,200,000 clones, 85% to 95% found once. As defined, naive CD8 cells were CD45RO-negative and positively selected for CCR7, with terminally differentiated effector memory CD45RA+ cells excluded. The CDR3 loop spans 16 amino acids. Germline assignment: CDR1 SGDLS and CDR2 YYNGEE. Trimming removed 4 bases from V and 0 bases from J; junction bases left unmatched: 6. This entry comes from a study of shared clonotypes between healthy human individuals. Study context: The composition of the donors was a couple of women and a few men aged 18 to 49. Findings and limits, study-wide: Generally, naive subsets (rather than memory subsets) showed larger estimated richness. It was the non-shared clonotypes that had lower generation probabilities than clonotypes shared by all four donors.

The specimen was naive CD8+ T cells from PBMCs. V and J are TRBV9 and TRBJ2-2; 7 bases match TRBD2. This TCR was sampled from a man younger than 30 in good health. Some clones in this sample may be carry-over from other donors' samples. CDR3: CASSRSGNANTGELFF. CDR3 bases: TGTGCCAGCAGCAGAAGCGGGAACGCGAACACCGGGGAGCTGTTTTTT.